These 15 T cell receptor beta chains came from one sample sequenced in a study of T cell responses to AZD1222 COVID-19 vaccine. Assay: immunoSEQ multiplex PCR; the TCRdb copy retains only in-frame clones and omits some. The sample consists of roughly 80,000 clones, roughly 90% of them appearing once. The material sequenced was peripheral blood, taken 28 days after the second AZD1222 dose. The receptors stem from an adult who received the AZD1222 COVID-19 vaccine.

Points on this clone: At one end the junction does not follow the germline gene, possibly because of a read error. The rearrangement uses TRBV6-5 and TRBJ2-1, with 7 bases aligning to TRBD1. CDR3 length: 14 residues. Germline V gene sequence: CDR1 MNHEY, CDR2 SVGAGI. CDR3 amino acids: CATSYSGTASEQFF. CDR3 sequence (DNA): TGTGCCACCAGTTATTCGGGGACAGCAAGTGAGCAGTTCTTC.

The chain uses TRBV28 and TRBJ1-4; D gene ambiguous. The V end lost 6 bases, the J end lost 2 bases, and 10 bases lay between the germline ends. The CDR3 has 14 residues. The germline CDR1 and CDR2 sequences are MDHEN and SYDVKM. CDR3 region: CASRTPGTNEKLFF. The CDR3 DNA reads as TGTGCCAGCAGGACCCCTGGGACTAATGAAAAACTGTTTTTT.

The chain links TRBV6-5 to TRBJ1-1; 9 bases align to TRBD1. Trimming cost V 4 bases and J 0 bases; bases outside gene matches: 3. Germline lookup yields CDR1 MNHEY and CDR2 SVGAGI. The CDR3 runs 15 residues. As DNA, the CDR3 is TGTGCCAGCAGTTTGGACAGGGGAATGAACACTGAAGCTTTCTTT. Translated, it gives CASSLDRGMNTEAFF.

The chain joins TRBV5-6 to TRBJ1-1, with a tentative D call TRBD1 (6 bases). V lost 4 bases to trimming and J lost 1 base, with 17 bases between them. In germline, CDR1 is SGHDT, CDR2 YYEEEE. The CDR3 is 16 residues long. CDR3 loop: CASSGVVGHPNTEAFF. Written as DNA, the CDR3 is TGTGCCAGCAGCGGAGTTGTGGGACACCCGAACACTGAAGCTTTCTTT.

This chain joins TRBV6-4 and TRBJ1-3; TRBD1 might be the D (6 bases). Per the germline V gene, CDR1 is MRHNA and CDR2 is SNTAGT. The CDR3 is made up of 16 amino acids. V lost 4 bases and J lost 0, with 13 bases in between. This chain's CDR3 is CASSVDRQLSGNTIYF. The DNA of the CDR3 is TGTGCCAGCAGTGTTGACAGGCAACTCTCTGGAAACACCATATATTTT.

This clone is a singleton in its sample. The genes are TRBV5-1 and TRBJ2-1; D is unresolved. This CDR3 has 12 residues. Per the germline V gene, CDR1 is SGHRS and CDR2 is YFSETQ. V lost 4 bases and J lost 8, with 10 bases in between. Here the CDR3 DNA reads TGCGCCAGCAGCATCCATAGGGATGAGCAGTTCTTC. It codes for CASSIHRDEQFF.

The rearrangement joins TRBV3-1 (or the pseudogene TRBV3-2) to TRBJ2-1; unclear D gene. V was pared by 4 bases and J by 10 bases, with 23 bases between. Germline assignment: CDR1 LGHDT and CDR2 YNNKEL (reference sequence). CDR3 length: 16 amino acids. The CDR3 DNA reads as TGTGCCAGCAGCCCAGCCAGCCTTACCTACCCGGACGAGCAGTTCTTC. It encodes CASSPASLTYPDEQFF.

The DNA for the CDR3 is TGTGCCAGCAGCTTGTTTAGGGTCGGGGAGCTGTTTTTT. It yields the protein CASSLFRVGELFF. This chain joins TRBV7-8 and TRBJ2-2; D unclear. This CDR3 has 13 residues. Germline CDR1 SGHVS, CDR2 FQNEAQ. V was clipped by 3 bases and J by 7 bases, with 9 bases between them.

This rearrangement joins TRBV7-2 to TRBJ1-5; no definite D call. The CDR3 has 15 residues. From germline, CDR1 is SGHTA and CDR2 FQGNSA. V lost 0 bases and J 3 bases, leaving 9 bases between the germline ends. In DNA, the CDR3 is TGTGCCAGCAGCTTAGCGCCTCAGTTCAATCAGCCCCAGCATTTT. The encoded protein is CASSLAPQFNQPQHF. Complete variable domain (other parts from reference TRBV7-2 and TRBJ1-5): GAGVSQSPSNKVTEKGKDVELRCDPISGHTALYWYRQSLGQGLEFLIYFQGNSAPDKSGLPSDRFSAERTGGSVSTLTIQRTQQEDSAVYLCASSLAPQFNQPQHFGDGTRLSIL.

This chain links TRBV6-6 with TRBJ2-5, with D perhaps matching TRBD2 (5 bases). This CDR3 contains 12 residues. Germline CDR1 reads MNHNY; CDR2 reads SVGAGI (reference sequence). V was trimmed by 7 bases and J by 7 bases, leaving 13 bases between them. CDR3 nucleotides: TGTGCCAGCAAGGCGGGCCCCTGGACCCAGTACTTC. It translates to CASKAGPWTQYF.

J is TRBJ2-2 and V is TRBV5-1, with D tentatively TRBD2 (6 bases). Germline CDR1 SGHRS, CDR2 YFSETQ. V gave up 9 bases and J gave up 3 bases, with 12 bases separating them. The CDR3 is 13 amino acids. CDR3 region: CATSSGDTGELFF. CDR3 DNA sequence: TGCGCCACCTCGTCGGGGGACACCGGGGAGCTGTTTTTT.

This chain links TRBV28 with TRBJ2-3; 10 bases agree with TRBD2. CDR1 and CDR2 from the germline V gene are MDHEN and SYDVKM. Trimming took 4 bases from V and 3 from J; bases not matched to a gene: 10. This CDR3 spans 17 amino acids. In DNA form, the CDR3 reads TGTGCCAGCAGTTCACTCGGAGCGGGGGGGCCGACAGATACGCAGTATTTT. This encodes CASSSLGAGGPTDTQYF.

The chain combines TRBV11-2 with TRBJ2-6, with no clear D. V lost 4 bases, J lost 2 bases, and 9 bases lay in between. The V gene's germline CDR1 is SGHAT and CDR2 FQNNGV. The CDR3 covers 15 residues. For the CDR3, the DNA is TGTGCCAGCAGCTCCCGACGGACTGGGGCCAACGTCCTGACTTTC. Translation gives CASSSRRTGANVLTF.

CDR3 coding DNA: TGTGCCAGCAGTTTGCCGCCAGGGGGATTTGGCTACACCTTC. This translates into CASSLPPGGFGYTF. The chain couples TRBV6-2 or TRBV6-3 to TRBJ1-2; 7 nucleotides line up with TRBD1. Trimming cost V 4 bases and J 7 bases; bases outside gene matches: 9. Germline CDR1 is MNHEY and CDR2 is SVGEGT. This CDR3 is 14 amino acids long.

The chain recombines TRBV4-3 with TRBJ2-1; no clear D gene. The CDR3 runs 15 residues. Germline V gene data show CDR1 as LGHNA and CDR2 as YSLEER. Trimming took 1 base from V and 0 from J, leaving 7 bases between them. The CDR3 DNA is TGCGCCAGCAGCCAAGGGGCCGGCTCCTACAATGAGCAGTTCTTC. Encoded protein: CASSQGAGSYNEQFF.